These 27 T cell receptor beta chains share one sample of origin, sequenced in a study of cytomegalovirus exposure and HLA in healthy donors. PCR involved 60 Vbeta and 13 Jbeta primers. Using immunoSEQ multiplex PCR, the repertoire was profiled, and TCRdb retains in-frame clones only, with some absent. The table for this sample gives about 55,000 clones. The specimen was PBMCs. The receptors derive from a man aged 45 to 65 in good health and CMV-seropositive.

The chain uses TRBV5-1 and TRBJ1-1; D not resolved. CDR3 length: 14 amino acids. Germline CDR1 and CDR2: SGHRS and YFSETQ. V gave up 0 bases and J gave up 0 bases, with 6 bases separating them. The CDR3 reads CASSLGPLNTEAFF. CDR3 nucleotides: TGCGCCAGCAGCTTGGGGCCGTTGAACACTGAAGCTTTCTTT.

The chain combines TRBV2 with TRBJ1-2, with D possibly TRBD1 on 6 matching bases. Trimming stripped 5 bases from V and 6 bases from J, with 16 bases between. CDR3 length equals 14 residues. Germline-derived CDR1 and CDR2 are SNHLY and FYNNEI. DNA of the CDR3: TGTGCCAGCAGTTCTACACAGGGTTTGGATGGCTACACCTTC. Translation: CASSSTQGLDGYTF. Full variable domain (remainder filled in from reference TRBV2 and TRBJ1-2): EPEVTQTPSHQVTQMGQEVILRCVPISNHLYFYWYRQILGQKVEFLVSFYNNEISEKSEIFDDQFSVERPDGSNFTLKIRSTKLEDSAMYFCASSSTQGLDGYTFGSGTRLTVV.

The chain employs TRBV15 and TRBJ2-1; 9 bases are a match to TRBD1. Germline V gives CDR1 LNHNV, CDR2 YYDKDF (reference sequence). The CDR3 runs 13 residues. V was clipped by 8 bases and J by 6 bases; unmatched bases: 5. Here the CDR3 reads CATGDRVSNEQFF. The CDR3 region has the DNA TGTGCCACCGGGGACAGGGTGAGCAATGAGCAGTTCTTC. The full variable domain, with the rest looked up from reference TRBV15 and TRBJ2-1, is DAMVIQNPRYQVTQFGKPVTLSCSQTLNHNVMYWYQQKSSQAPKLLFHYYDKDFNNEADTPDNFQSRRPNTSFCFLDIRSPGLGDTAMYLCATGDRVSNEQFFGPGTRLTVL.

This sequence joins TRBV9 and TRBJ2-3; 9 bases agree with TRBD2. Losses at the gene ends were 3 bases for V and 2 bases for J; bases not matched to a gene: 4. In germline, CDR1 is SGDLS, CDR2 YYNGEE. There are 15 residues in the CDR3. The CDR3: CASSGSGSLTDTQYF. In DNA, the CDR3 is TGTGCCAGCAGCGGTAGCGGGAGCCTCACAGATACGCAGTATTTT.

The genes are TRBV27 and TRBJ2-7; D unresolved. V was trimmed by 7 bases and J by 0 bases, leaving 16 bases between them. CDR3 length: 15 residues. Per the germline V gene, CDR1 is MNHEY and CDR2 is SMNVEV (reference sequence). The CDR3 bases are TGTGCCAGCAAGAACGAGGCGGTAGACTCCTACGAGCAGTACTTC. Amino acids: CASKNEAVDSYEQYF.

The chain recombines TRBV29-1 with TRBJ1-1; 8 bases agree with TRBD1. V was clipped by 4 bases and J by 0 bases; unmatched bases: 4. This CDR3 has 14 amino acids. Germline loops: CDR1 SQVTM, CDR2 ANQGSEA. This CDR3 is CSVGAGGLNTEAFF. The CDR3 coding sequence is TGCAGCGTTGGGGCAGGGGGCCTGAACACTGAAGCTTTCTTT.

The chain has TRBV5-1 and TRBJ2-4; 9 positions match TRBD1. The V and J ends lost 0 bases and 6 bases, in that order; junction bases with no gene match: 7. CDR3 size: 16 residues. Germline-derived CDR1 and CDR2 are SGHRS and YFSETQ. The CDR3 spells CASSLGRTGGGNIQYF. CDR3 in DNA: TGCGCCAGCAGCTTGGGACGAACAGGGGGCGGAAACATTCAGTACTTC.

The CDR3 here is CASSQEPGGPYGYTF. The CDR3, as DNA: TGTGCCAGCAGCCAAGAACCAGGTGGGCCCTATGGCTACACCTTC. V usage is TRBV4-2 and J usage is TRBJ1-2; D uncertain. The CDR3 is 15 residues long. Germline V gene data show CDR1 as LGHNA and CDR2 as YNFKEQ. Trimming took off 0 bases at V and 4 bases at J, with 12 bases between the two ends.

Worth noting for this clone: One end of the junction fails to match germline, which may point to a read error. The rearrangement joins TRBV30 to TRBJ2-1; weak D call: TRBD1 (5 bases). Germline assignment: CDR1 GTSNPN and CDR2 SVGIG (reference sequence). This CDR3 is 15 amino acids long. In nucleotides, the CDR3 is TGTGCCTGGGACAGACAGCCCATCTCCGACAATGAGCAGTTCTTC. This sequence encodes CAWDRQPISDNEQFF.

The chain combines TRBV11-3 with TRBJ2-1; 10 bases map to TRBD2. The CDR3 runs 16 residues. CDR1 is SGHNT and CDR2 is YENEEA in the germline V gene. V lost 5 bases and J lost 2; bases outside the gene matches: 6. CDR3 nucleotide sequence: TGTGCCAGCAGCCGGTATACTAGCGGGACCTACAATGAGCAGTTCTTC. It translates to CASSRYTSGTYNEQFF. The full variable domain, in which reference TRBV11-3 and TRBJ2-1 provide the parts outside the CDR3, is EAGVVQSPRYKIIEKKQPVAFWCNPISGHNTLYWYLQNLGQGPELLIRYENEEAVDDSQLPKDRFSAERLKGVDSTLKIQPAELGDSAVYLCASSRYTSGTYNEQFFGPGTRLTVL.

The V gene is TRBV7-8, the J gene TRBJ2-4, with a tentative D call TRBD1 (5 bases). Germline lookup yields CDR1 SGHVS and CDR2 FQNEAQ. Trimming took 3 bases from V and 0 from J, leaving 12 bases between them. The CDR3 covers 16 residues. The CDR3 sequence: CASSFGHLLAKNIQYF. In DNA, the CDR3 is TGTGCCAGCAGCTTCGGACACTTACTAGCCAAAAACATTCAGTACTTC.

The chain recombines TRBV28 with TRBJ2-7; tentatively, D is TRBD2 (5 bases). Germline-derived CDR1 and CDR2 are MDHEN and SYDVKM. The germline V and J ends were trimmed by 3 bases and 2 bases, with 14 bases remaining between them. This CDR3 spans 15 amino acids. Here the CDR3 reads CASSFSPLGAYEQYF. The CDR3 nucleotides are TGTGCCAGCAGTTTTAGCCCCTTGGGAGCCTACGAGCAGTACTTC. The variable domain in full, with the rest retrieved from reference TRBV28 and TRBJ2-7, is DVKVTQSSRYLVKRTGEKVFLECVQDMDHENMFWYRQDPGLGLRLIYFSYDVKMKEKGDIPEGYSVSREKKERFSLILESASTNQTSMYLCASSFSPLGAYEQYFGPGTRLTVT.

The rearrangement links TRBV5-4 to TRBJ1-6; 9 nucleotides agree with TRBD1. CDR1 SGHNT and CDR2 YYREEE come from the germline V gene (reference sequence). Trimming took 0 bases from V and 9 from J; bases not matched to a gene: 4. The CDR3 is 15 residues long. The CDR3 region has the DNA TGTGCCAGCAGCTTGGGACAGGGGGACGGTTCACCCCTCCACTTT. Protein: CASSLGQGDGSPLHF.

This chain joins TRBV27 and TRBJ1-4, with a weak D call TRBD1 (6 bases). This CDR3 has 14 residues. Germline CDR1 and CDR2: MNHEY and SMNVEV (reference sequence). V was cut by 5 bases and J by 9 bases, with 16 bases left in between. The CDR3 coding sequence is TGTGCCAGCAGTCTTCACGGGACAAGCAAAAAACTGTTTTTT. This translates into CASSLHGTSKKLFF.

The chain links TRBV25-1 to TRBJ2-7, with no clear D. The CDR3 contains 11 residues. Looked up from germline, CDR1 is MGHDK and CDR2 is SYGVNS. Trimming removed 7 bases from V and 3 bases from J, with 7 bases in between. The CDR3 is CASTSIYEQYF. The CDR3 region has the DNA TGTGCCAGCACGTCTATCTACGAGCAGTACTTC.

The CDR3 DNA reads TGTGCCAGCAGCCCGGACAGGGGGAGCGGTCAGCCCCAGCATTTT. Translated, it gives CASSPDRGSGQPQHF. The V gene is TRBV5-4, the J gene TRBJ1-5; 10 nucleotides line up with TRBD1. CDR1 and CDR2 (germline): SGHNT, YYREEE (reference sequence). V was clipped by 4 bases and J by 6 bases; unmatched bases: 7. This CDR3 contains 15 residues.

The chain carries TRBV6-1 and TRBJ1-1; D is uncertain. This CDR3 is 15 amino acids long. The germline CDR1 and CDR2 sequences are MNHNS and SASEGT. V was trimmed by 1 base and J by 0 bases, leaving 9 bases between them. The CDR3 DNA follows: TGTGCCAGCAGTGAAGATGGCAGGATGAACACTGAAGCTTTCTTT. The encoded protein is CASSEDGRMNTEAFF.

The chain recombines TRBV4-3 with TRBJ1-1; TRBD1 agrees at 10 bases. Germline CDR1 reads LGHNA; CDR2 reads YSLEER. Trimming removed 4 bases from V and 5 bases from J; junction bases left unmatched: 10. The CDR3 runs 16 residues. CDR3 amino acids: CASSPGQGLRITEAFF. CDR3 bases: TGCGCCAGCAGCCCGGGACAGGGGCTACGGATTACTGAAGCTTTCTTT.

The chain has TRBV6-4 and TRBJ2-3, with a weak D call TRBD2 (5 bases). Germline CDR1 MRHNA, CDR2 SNTAGT. V lost 3 bases and J 7 bases, leaving 17 bases between the germline ends. CDR3 length: 15 amino acids. The CDR3 DNA follows: TGTGCCAGCAGTGAGGAGGATGGTGCCCAGTATACGCAGTATTTT. It yields the protein CASSEEDGAQYTQYF.

This chain links TRBV4-1 with TRBJ1-2; 9 bases are a match to TRBD1. Trimming took 1 base from V and 4 from J; bases not matched to a gene: 4. Germline assignment: CDR1 MGHRA and CDR2 YSYEKL. This CDR3 region has 15 residues. Written as DNA, the CDR3 is TGCGCCAGCAGCCAAGCACGGACAGGGGTCTATGGCTACACCTTC. Translating it yields CASSQARTGVYGYTF.

The chain links TRBV7-2 to TRBJ1-1; possibly TRBD1 for D (5 bases). This CDR3 contains 14 residues. V lost 2 bases to trimming and J lost 1 base, with 8 bases between them. Germline assignment: CDR1 SGHTA and CDR2 FQGNSA. The CDR3 nucleotides are TGTGCCAGCAGCTTAAGGGGTTCGAACACTGAAGCTTTCTTT. Translated, it gives CASSLRGSNTEAFF. Full variable domain (rest looked up from reference TRBV7-2 and TRBJ1-1): GAGVSQSPSNKVTEKGKDVELRCDPISGHTALYWYRQSLGQGLEFLIYFQGNSAPDKSGLPSDRFSAERTGGSVSTLTIQRTQQEDSAVYLCASSLRGSNTEAFFGQGTRLTVV.

The V gene is TRBV7-3, the J gene TRBJ1-2; 9 nucleotides agree with TRBD1. V was pared by 5 bases and J by 8 bases, with 6 bases of the junction left unmatched. CDR1 SGHTA and CDR2 FQGTGA come from the germline V gene. CDR3 length equals 13 residues. CDR3 region: CASSQGQGMGYTF. CDR3 DNA: TGTGCCAGCAGCCAGGGACAGGGTATGGGCTACACCTTC.

The chain joins TRBV6-5 to TRBJ1-1, with 11 bases fitting TRBD1. The J segment lost 10 bases and the V segment lost 5 bases, leaving 6 bases of the junction unmatched. CDR1 is MNHEY, CDR2 SVGAGI, per germline. The CDR3 loop spans 13 amino acids. The CDR3 spells CASSGQGAFGAFF. The CDR3 nucleotides are TGTGCCAGCAGTGGACAGGGGGCGTTCGGAGCTTTCTTT.

The V call is TRBV10-3, the J call TRBJ1-2; TRBD1 agrees at 7 bases. In germline, CDR1 is ENHRY, CDR2 SYGVKD. The CDR3 contains 15 residues. Trimming cost V 3 bases and J 3 bases; bases outside gene matches: 7. CDR3 sequence: CAISDSTGSDYGYTF. DNA for the CDR3: TGTGCCATCAGTGATTCGACAGGGTCTGACTATGGCTACACCTTC.

V gene TRBV2 combines with J gene TRBJ2-2; D possibly corresponds to TRBD2 (6 bases). CDR1 and CDR2 from the germline V gene are SNHLY and FYNNEI. This CDR3 has 15 amino acids. The germline V and J ends were trimmed by 6 bases and 2 bases, with 13 bases remaining between them. The CDR3 loop reads CASSPGTSNTGELFF. In DNA form, the CDR3 reads TGTGCCAGCAGCCCCGGGACTTCTAACACCGGGGAGCTGTTTTTT.

The V call is TRBV7-6, the J call TRBJ1-3; no firm D call. Germline-derived CDR1 and CDR2 are SGHVS and FNYEAQ. The V end lost 4 bases, the J end lost 0 bases, and 7 bases lay between the germline ends. This CDR3 comprises 14 residues. In DNA, the CDR3 is TGTGCCAGCAGCTCCCCGAGCTCTGGAAACACCATATATTTT. It codes for CASSSPSSGNTIYF.

The rearrangement uses TRBV30 and TRBJ1-1; unclear D gene. CDR3 size: 12 residues. Trimming cost V 1 base and J 5 bases, with 8 bases left between them. CDR1 and CDR2 (germline): GTSNPN, SVGIG (reference sequence). The CDR3 sequence is CAWSGSWTEAFF. For the CDR3, the DNA is TGTGCCTGGAGTGGCAGTTGGACTGAAGCTTTCTTT.